This T cell receptor (beta chain) stems from a study of HIV-infected patients and healthy controls. This clonotype was counted many times. V shed 0 bases and J shed 4 bases, with 12 bases lying between them. The CDR3 consists of 15 residues. Looked up from germline, CDR1 is MNHNY and CDR2 is SVGAGI (reference sequence). Roughly three months, about 14 weeks, into antiretroviral therapy, follow-up blood was collected. No cell fractionation was done, so the repertoire covers all unsorted peripheral blood T cells. cDNA was made from 500 ng RNA using alpha and beta constant primers. Using multiplexing indices, alpha and beta chain libraries were generated apart by chain-specific third strand synthesis. A 5' RACE adapter with a random hexamer and the SP2 primer site was joined to cDNA. One entry per CDR3 protein results from TCRdb running MiXCR on the 5' RACE reads. Here the sample spans fewer than 20,000 distinct CDR3 sequences, approximately 9% being singletons.

This clonotype originated in an adult with HIV infection. This material consisted of blood, taken during antiretroviral therapy. The chain links TRBV6-6 to TRBJ1-1; possible D gene TRBD1, 5 bases. The CDR3 nucleotides read TGTGCCAGCAGTTACTCCCAATATGGGGCCACTGAAGCTTTCTTT. This codes for CASSYSQYGATEAFF.